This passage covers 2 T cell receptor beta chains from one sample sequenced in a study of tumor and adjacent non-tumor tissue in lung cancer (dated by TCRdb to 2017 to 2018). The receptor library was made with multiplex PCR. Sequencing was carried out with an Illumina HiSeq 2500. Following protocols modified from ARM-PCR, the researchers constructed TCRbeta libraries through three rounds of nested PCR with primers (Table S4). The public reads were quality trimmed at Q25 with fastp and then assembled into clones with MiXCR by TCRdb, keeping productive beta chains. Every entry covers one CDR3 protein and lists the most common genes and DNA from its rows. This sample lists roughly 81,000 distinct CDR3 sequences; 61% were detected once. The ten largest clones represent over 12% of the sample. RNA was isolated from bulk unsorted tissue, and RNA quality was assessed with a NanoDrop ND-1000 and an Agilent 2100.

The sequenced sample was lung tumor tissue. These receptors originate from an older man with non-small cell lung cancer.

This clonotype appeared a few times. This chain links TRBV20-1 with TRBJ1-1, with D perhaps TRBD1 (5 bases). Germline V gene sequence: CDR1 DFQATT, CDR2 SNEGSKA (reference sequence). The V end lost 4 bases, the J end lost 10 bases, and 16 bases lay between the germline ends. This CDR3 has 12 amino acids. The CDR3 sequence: CSANGARPGAFF. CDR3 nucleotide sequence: TGCAGTGCTAACGGGGCAAGGCCTGGAGCTTTCTTT.

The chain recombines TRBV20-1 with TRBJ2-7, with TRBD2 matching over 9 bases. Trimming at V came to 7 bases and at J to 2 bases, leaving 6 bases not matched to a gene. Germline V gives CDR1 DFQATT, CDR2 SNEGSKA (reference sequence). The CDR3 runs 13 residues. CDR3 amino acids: CSGRTSATYEQYF. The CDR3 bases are TGCAGTGGCAGGACTAGCGCGACCTACGAGCAGTACTTC.